These 30 T cell receptor beta chains share one sample of origin, sequenced in a study of beta chain features in type 1 diabetes. What was sequenced were expressed TCRB transcripts, since all of the isolated RNA had been reverse transcribed. Sequencing used immunoSEQ multiplex PCR; TCRdb keeps in-frame clones, though not all of them. The repertoire holds about half a million clones, with over 9.5% as singletons. The sequenced sample was naive CD4+ T cells from blood. The receptors were gathered from a woman between 18 and 29 years old in good health.

This chain joins TRBV4-2 and TRBJ1-4; TRBD1 matches 12 bases. The germline gives CDR1 LGHNA, CDR2 YNFKEQ. The CDR3 has 18 amino acids. With 3 bases clipped from V and 0 bases from J, the junction kept 5 bases outside the gene matches. Here the CDR3 DNA reads TGTGCCAGCAGCCAGAGGGACAGGGGGCGACCAACTAATGAAAAACTGTTTTTT. This codes for CASSQRDRGRPTNEKLFF.

This clone was detected only a few times. The chain carries TRBV21-1 and TRBJ2-5; the table gives TRBD2 as D, unverified against the DNA. TRBV21-1 is labeled a pseudogene. This CDR3 is built from 10 residues. In DNA form, the CDR3 reads TGTGCCAGCACCGAGGAGACCCAGTACTTC. Translated: CASTEETQYF.

There are a few counts of this clone. The chain links TRBV6-6 to TRBJ2-1, with no clear D. Germline V lookup: CDR1 MNHNY, CDR2 SVGAGI (reference sequence). Trimming left V 2 bases short and J 10 bases short, with 12 bases between. There are 13 residues in the CDR3. CDR3 residues: CASSYGGTGEQFF. The CDR3 DNA is TGTGCCAGCAGTTACGGTGGAACCGGGGAGCAGTTCTTC.

This chain links TRBV6-5 with TRBJ1-3; D unresolved. CDR3 length: 13 residues. The germline V gene has CDR1 MNHEY and CDR2 SVGAGI. Trimming shortened V by 6 bases and J by 0 bases, and 6 bases separated the two germline ends. The CDR3 DNA sequence: TGTGCCAGCAGACAGAACTCTGGAAACACCATATATTTT. Protein: CASRQNSGNTIYF.

V gene TRBV6-1 combines with J gene TRBJ2-7; weak D call: TRBD1 (6 bases). CDR1 is MNHNS and CDR2 is SASEGT in the germline V gene. V lost 6 bases, J lost 4 bases, and 7 bases lay in between. The CDR3 spans 11 residues. For the CDR3, the DNA is TGTGCCAGCAGAGGGGGTTACGAGCAGTACGTC. Translating it yields CASRGGYEQYV.

This clone was seen more than once but under ten times. V gene TRBV7-2 combines with J gene TRBJ2-7; unclear D gene. The CDR3 loop spans 12 amino acids. Germline V CDR1 and CDR2: SGHTA, FQGNSA. Trimming shortened V by 5 bases and J by 9 bases, and 14 bases separated the two germline ends. CDR3 in amino acids: CASSLLPEVQYV. In DNA, the CDR3 is TGTGCCAGCAGCCTTCTGCCAGAAGTGCAGTACGTC.

This clone was observed a handful of times. This chain joins TRBV7-3 and TRBJ2-5; D is perhaps TRBD1 or TRBD2 (5 bases each). CDR1 and CDR2 (germline): SGHTA, FQGTGA. The germline V and J ends were trimmed by 1 base and 5 bases, with 14 bases remaining between them. CDR3 length: 15 amino acids. The CDR3 here is CASSLSGTSGETQYF. The DNA for the CDR3 is TGTGCCAGCAGCTTAAGTGGGACCAGTGGGGAGACCCAGTACTTC.

V and J are TRBV2 and TRBJ2-1; D is uncertain. The germline V gene has CDR1 SNHLY and CDR2 FYNNEI. The CDR3 length is 15 residues. Deletions cut 3 bases from V and 6 bases from J, with 15 bases between. For the CDR3, the DNA is TGTGCCAGCAGTGACATTGAGTTTCGGCTCAATGAGCAGTTCTTC. Its protein is CASSDIEFRLNEQFF.

V usage is TRBV7-2 and J usage is TRBJ2-3, with TRBD1 matching 7 bases. The junction had 8 bases not matched to a gene; V was cut back by 7 bases and J by 4 bases. The CDR3 has 14 residues. Germline V lookup: CDR1 SGHTA, CDR2 FQGNSA. Written as DNA, the CDR3 is TGTGCCAGCACCCCGGACAGGAACGCAGATACGCAGTATTTT. This encodes CASTPDRNADTQYF. Full variable domain (remainder filled in from reference TRBV7-2 and TRBJ2-3): GAGVSQSPSNKVTEKGKDVELRCDPISGHTALYWYRQSLGQGLEFLIYFQGNSAPDKSGLPSDRFSAERTGGSVSTLTIQRTQQEDSAVYLCASTPDRNADTQYFGPGTRLTVL.

This clone occurred a few times. The chain employs TRBV11-1 and TRBJ2-7; D gene unclear. Trimming left V 2 bases short and J 6 bases short, with 8 bases between. The CDR3 extends over 12 amino acids. The V gene's germline CDR1 is SGHAT and CDR2 FQDESV (reference sequence). The CDR3 is CASSLSLGEQYV. The CDR3 nucleotides read TGTGCCAGCAGCTTATCTTTGGGCGAGCAGTACGTC.

This clone was counted a few times. This chain connects TRBV19 to TRBJ2-7; D is possibly TRBD1 (5 bases). CDR1 is LNHDA, CDR2 SQIVND, per germline (reference sequence). The CDR3 runs 16 residues. The V end was cut by 3 bases, the J end by 3 bases, with 18 bases between. The CDR3: CASSIMSTRDYYEQYF. The CDR3 region has the DNA TGTGCCAGTAGTATTATGTCGACCAGGGATTACTACGAGCAGTACTTC.

V is TRBV9 and J is TRBJ2-1; 12 nucleotides agree with TRBD2. This CDR3 comprises 17 residues. Trimming at V came to 0 bases and at J to 0 bases, leaving 1 base not matched to a gene. CDR1 SGDLS and CDR2 YYNGEE come from the germline V gene. In nucleotides, the CDR3 is TGTGCCAGCAGCGTAGAGACTAGCGGGAGCTCCTACAATGAGCAGTTCTTC. Amino acid sequence: CASSVETSGSSYNEQFF.

The rearrangement links TRBV10-3 to TRBJ1-6; TRBD1 agrees at 7 bases. Trimming removed 0 bases from V and 7 bases from J; junction bases left unmatched: 9. The germline V gene has CDR1 ENHRY and CDR2 SYGVKD. CDR3 length: 17 residues. The CDR3 sequence: CAISESPRGGGNSPLHF. The DNA of the CDR3 is TGTGCCATCAGTGAGTCGCCTCGAGGGGGCGGGAATTCACCCCTCCACTTT.

The V and J genes are TRBV5-1 and TRBJ2-7; no firm D call. This CDR3 region has 14 residues. Germline loops: CDR1 SGHRS, CDR2 YFSETQ. V was trimmed by 0 bases and J by 2 bases, leaving 9 bases between them. This CDR3 is CASSLAKFPYEQYF. For the CDR3, the DNA is TGCGCCAGCAGCTTGGCCAAGTTCCCCTACGAGCAGTACTTC.

This clone was counted a few times. The chain combines TRBV28 with TRBJ1-6; 7 bases match TRBD1. V gave up 6 bases and J gave up 13 bases; unmatched junction bases: 9. Germline loops: CDR1 MDHEN, CDR2 SYDVKM. The CDR3 has 13 amino acids. The CDR3 DNA sequence: TGTGCCAGCAGGGTAACAACAGGGGTTCCCCTCCACTTT. This codes for CASRVTTGVPLHF.

The V gene is TRBV29-1, the J gene TRBJ1-1; D remains unclear. The V gene's germline CDR1 is SQVTM and CDR2 ANQGSEA. Trimming removed 3 bases from V and 0 bases from J, with 11 bases in between. The CDR3 totals 14 residues. This CDR3 reads CSVDFQNMNTEAFF. The CDR3 nucleotides read TGCAGCGTTGATTTCCAGAACATGAACACTGAAGCTTTCTTT.

This clone has more than one count but fewer than ten. This chain links TRBV25-1 with TRBJ1-1; D is unclear. Between the trimmed V and J ends, which lost 6 bases and 1 base, there was a span of 6 bases. This CDR3 comprises 12 residues. Per the germline V gene, CDR1 is MGHDK and CDR2 is SYGVNS. The CDR3 loop reads CASSEQNTEAFF. The CDR3 region has the DNA TGTGCCAGCAGCGAACAGAACACTGAAGCTTTCTTT.

This clone has more than one count but fewer than ten. V and J are TRBV10-3 and TRBJ2-1, with TRBD1 matching over 8 bases. The CDR3 spans 15 residues. CDR1 ENHRY and CDR2 SYGVKD come from the germline V gene. With 10 bases clipped from V and 7 bases from J, the junction kept 15 bases outside the gene matches. CDR3 bases: TGTGCCACACGACGCGGGACAGGTTTTAAGAATGAGCAGTTCTTC. Its translation is CATRRGTGFKNEQFF.

This clone was observed a handful of times. The chain links TRBV27 to TRBJ2-7, with unresolved D. The CDR3 is 9 residues long. Germline CDR1 MNHEY, CDR2 SMNVEV (reference sequence). Trimming cost V 5 bases and J 12 bases, with 8 bases left between them. The chain's CDR3 is CASSPGGYV. As DNA, the CDR3 is TGTGCCAGCAGTCCCGGCGGGTACGTC.

This clone appeared a few times. The chain combines TRBV2 with TRBJ2-2; 8 nucleotides line up with TRBD2. The trim removed 10 bases at V and 4 bases at J, leaving 8 bases unmatched. This CDR3 comprises 14 residues. The V gene's germline CDR1 is SNHLY and CDR2 FYNNEI. CDR3 in DNA: TGTGCCACCCGGGGACTAGGCGGCACCGGGGAGCTGTTTTTT. It codes for CATRGLGGTGELFF.

This chain links TRBV2 with TRBJ1-1; D call uncertain. There are 14 residues in the CDR3. Germline V gives CDR1 SNHLY, CDR2 FYNNEI. Trimming shortened V by 6 bases and J by 0 bases, and 11 bases separated the two germline ends. In DNA, the CDR3 is TGTGCCAGCAGGGCCGGTAGAATGAACACTGAAGCTTTCTTT. It translates to CASRAGRMNTEAFF.

This chain uses TRBV5-6 with TRBJ2-7, with a tentative D call TRBD1 (6 bases). Trimming left V 1 base short and J 4 bases short, with 6 bases between. This CDR3 comprises 12 residues. Germline loops: CDR1 SGHDT, CDR2 YYEEEE. This CDR3 reads CASSLQGYEQYV. The CDR3 DNA sequence: TGTGCCAGCAGCTTGCAGGGGTACGAGCAGTACGTC.

This rearrangement joins TRBV30 to TRBJ2-3; 15 bases agree with TRBD2. The length of the CDR3 is 17 residues. After removal of 5 bases from V and 5 bases from J, the junction contained 11 bases not matched to a gene. Germline CDR1 and CDR2: GTSNPN and SVGIG (reference sequence). The CDR3 DNA reads as TGTGCCTGGGGAACAGGACTAGCGGGAGGGCCAGGAGATACGCAGTATTTT. Its protein is CAWGTGLAGGPGDTQYF.

This clone appeared a few times. The chain recombines TRBV6-4 with TRBJ1-2; D remains ambiguous. Trimming cost V 3 bases and J 4 bases, with 15 bases left between them. The CDR3 runs to 15 residues. CDR1 and CDR2 (germline): MRHNA, SNTAGT. The CDR3 bases are TGTGCCAGCAGTGAGTCGAGCAGAAGAACCTATGGCTACACCTTC. The encoded protein is CASSESSRRTYGYTF.

This clone has a handful of counts. The rearrangement uses TRBV30 and TRBJ2-4; D perhaps matches TRBD2 (5 bases). Looked up from germline, CDR1 is GTSNPN and CDR2 is SVGIG (reference sequence). V lost 3 bases and J 0 bases, leaving 6 bases between the germline ends. CDR3 length: 13 residues. CDR3 in amino acids: CAWRREAKNIQYF. CDR3 nucleotide sequence: TGTGCCTGGAGGAGGGAAGCCAAAAACATTCAGTACTTC.

The V gene is TRBV15, the J gene TRBJ2-7, with 11 bases fitting TRBD2. Germline CDR1 LNHNV, CDR2 YYDKDF (reference sequence). The CDR3 runs to 17 residues. The ends lost 3 bases at V and 3 bases at J; junction bases unmatched: 10. The CDR3 loop reads CATSSATGTSGFYEQYF. The DNA of the CDR3 is TGTGCCACCAGCAGTGCAACCGGGACTAGCGGATTCTACGAGCAGTACTTC. Using reference TRBV15 and TRBJ2-7 for the parts outside the CDR3, the full variable domain is DAMVIQNPRYQVTQFGKPVTLSCSQTLNHNVMYWYQQKSSQAPKLLFHYYDKDFNNEADTPDNFQSRRPNTSFCFLDIRSPGLGDTAMYLCATSSATGTSGFYEQYFGPGTRLTVT.

The J gene is TRBJ2-1, the V gene TRBV18; D possibly uses TRBD1 or TRBD2 (5 bases each). The CDR3 covers 17 residues. Germline CDR1 is KGHSH and CDR2 is LQKENI. Trimming cost V 3 bases and J 8 bases, with 23 bases left between them. DNA for the CDR3: TGTGCCAGCTCACCCCCCAAGAGGGGTCGGTATAGCGATGAGCAGTTCTTC. Its protein product is CASSPPKRGRYSDEQFF.

The genes are TRBV12-2 and TRBJ2-2; the table assigns TRBD1, which was not confirmed against the DNA. TRBV12-2 has pseudogene status. CDR3 length: 15 amino acids. Written as DNA, the CDR3 is TGTGCAAGTCGCCAGAATCCCGGGACAACCGGGGAGCTGTTTTTT. Protein product: CASRQNPGTTGELFF.

The V and J genes are TRBV7-2 and TRBJ2-1; D gene ambiguous. Trimming shortened V by 2 bases and J by 8 bases, and 10 bases separated the two germline ends. Germline lookup yields CDR1 SGHTA and CDR2 FQGNSA. This CDR3 has 13 amino acids. CDR3 sequence: CASSLSRNHEQFF. The CDR3 DNA is TGTGCCAGCAGCTTATCTAGGAACCATGAGCAGTTCTTC.

This clone was detected only a few times. The CDR3 spells CASLGRGSTDEQFF. In nucleotides, the CDR3 is TGTGCCAGTCTCGGTAGGGGGAGTACGGATGAGCAGTTCTTC. J is TRBJ2-1 and V is TRBV28; possible D gene TRBD1, 6 bases. The germline CDR1 and CDR2 sequences are MDHEN and SYDVKM. The germline V and J ends were trimmed by 9 bases and 8 bases, with 20 bases remaining between them. The CDR3 sequence is 14 residues long.